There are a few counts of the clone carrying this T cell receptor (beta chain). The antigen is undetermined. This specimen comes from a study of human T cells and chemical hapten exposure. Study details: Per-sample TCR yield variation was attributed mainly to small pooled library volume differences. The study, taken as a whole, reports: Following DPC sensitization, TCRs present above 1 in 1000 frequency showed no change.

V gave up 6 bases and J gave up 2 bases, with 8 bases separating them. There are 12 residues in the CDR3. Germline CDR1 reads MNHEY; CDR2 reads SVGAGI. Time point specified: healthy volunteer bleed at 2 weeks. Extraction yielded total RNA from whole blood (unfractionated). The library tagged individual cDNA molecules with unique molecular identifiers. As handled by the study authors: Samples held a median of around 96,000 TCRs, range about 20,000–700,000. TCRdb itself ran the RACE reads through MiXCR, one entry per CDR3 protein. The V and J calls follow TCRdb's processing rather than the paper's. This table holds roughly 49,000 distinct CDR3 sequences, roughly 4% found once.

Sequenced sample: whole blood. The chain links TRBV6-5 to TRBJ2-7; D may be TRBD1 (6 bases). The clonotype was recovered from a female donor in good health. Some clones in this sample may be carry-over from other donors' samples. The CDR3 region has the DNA TGTGCCAGCAGCCGGACAGCCTACGAGCAGTACTTC. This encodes CASSRTAYEQYF.